This TCR beta chain was identified in a study of neurological immune-mediated disorders (dated by TCRdb to the late 2010s). With regard to the full study: The study compared peripheral blood TCR-beta repertoires of HTLV-I-associated myelopathy (HAM/TSP) patients, multiple sclerosis patients and healthy controls using UMI-based sequencing. Longitudinal samples, technical triplicates and paired sorted CD4+ and CD8+ T-cell subsets, alongside PBMC samples, were included among the approximately 110 TCR-beta libraries. Longitudinal HAM/TSP donors and healthy donors each had 3 time-points at intervals of about 3-40 months. The cohort included about 70 subjects: around 15 with HAM/TSP, approximately 35 with multiple sclerosis, and 20 healthy controls.

This clonotype was observed at least ten times. The antigen it recognizes is unknown. No base-level quality is on record; no much larger clone is a single base apart. In the paper's terms, the time point label means: longitudinal time-point 1 (baseline). Blood bank volunteers in Maryland, USA served as the healthy controls. For unsorted PBMC libraries, 2 million PBMCs were used after storage in RNAlater at -80 degrees C until RNA extraction. Peripheral blood was subjected to Ficoll-Hypaque density gradient centrifugation to isolate PBMCs, which were then cryopreserved in liquid nitrogen. The study at large found these results: Expanded clones from different subjects shared no identical CDR3 amino acid sequences, which suggests that TCR-beta repertoires were private in all groups. TCR clonal expansion was greatest in HAM/TSP patients and smallest in MS patients, who ranked below even healthy controls.

The CDR3, from cysteine to phenylalanine, totals 14 residues. Only the CDR3 region is kept as DNA, spanning 42 bases read in frame from base 1. Deletion took 2 bases off V and 2 bases off J, with a span of 8 bases between the germline ends. CDR1 and CDR2, per the germline V gene, are SNHLY and FYNNEI. cDNA was synthesized by template-switch 5'RACE using a primer carrying a 10-nucleotide random unique molecular identifier by which each TCR transcript was tagged. Every sequencing run yielded over 190 million TCR-beta sequences covering 15-18 subjects. The RNeasy kit was used for extraction of total RNA. The KAPA Real-time Library Amplification kit was used to amplify TCR-beta VDJ regions with primers for the TCR constant region and the 5'RACE anchor. A first PCR added sample indexes and Illumina adaptors, and a second PCR then raised library yield. The roughly 650 bp TCR product was size-selected on a 2% E-gel SizeSelection system after Ampure bead purification. Before pooling, libraries had their quality checked on a Bioanalyzer, their concentration measured with Qubit, and their quantity determined with the Kapa Library Quantification kit. Libraries were sequenced paired-end 2 x 150 bp on an Illumina HiSeq 2500. To increase sequence diversity, roughly 24-32% phiX was spiked into each library pool. For the original study's pipeline: Quality-filtered reads were processed with the UMI-based MiGEC pipeline, which removed over 85% of raw TCR sequences during error correction. VDJ genes were aligned to IMGT germline references, and each clonotype was defined by a unique CDR3 amino acid sequence together with V-J genes. Clonal expansion, Shannon diversity, and CDR3 relatedness (CalcPairwiseDistances, ClusterSamples) were evaluated with VDJtools, and phylogenetic trees were built with CLCbio workbench. Expanded clones were defined as having at least 8 unique UMIs, based on coefficient-of-variation modelling across technical triplicates. TCRdb reprocessed the public reads (quality trimming at Q25 with fastp, clone calling with MiXCR) and kept in-frame beta chains. Identical CDR3 proteins give one entry, which carries the most common genes and DNA. The V and J calls here are based on TCRdb, not the publication. The sample profile shows about 49,000 distinct CDR3 sequences; 10% of them were found once. Approximately 1.5% of the sample comes from the top ten.

The TCR comes from a middle-aged woman in good health. The source material was PBMCs. Rearrangement joined TRBV2 to TRBJ2-3; the D gene cannot be resolved reliably. Here the CDR3 is given as CASSERLYTDTQYF. At the DNA level, the sequence is TGTGCCAGCAGTGAACGGCTTTACACAGATACGCAGTATTTT.